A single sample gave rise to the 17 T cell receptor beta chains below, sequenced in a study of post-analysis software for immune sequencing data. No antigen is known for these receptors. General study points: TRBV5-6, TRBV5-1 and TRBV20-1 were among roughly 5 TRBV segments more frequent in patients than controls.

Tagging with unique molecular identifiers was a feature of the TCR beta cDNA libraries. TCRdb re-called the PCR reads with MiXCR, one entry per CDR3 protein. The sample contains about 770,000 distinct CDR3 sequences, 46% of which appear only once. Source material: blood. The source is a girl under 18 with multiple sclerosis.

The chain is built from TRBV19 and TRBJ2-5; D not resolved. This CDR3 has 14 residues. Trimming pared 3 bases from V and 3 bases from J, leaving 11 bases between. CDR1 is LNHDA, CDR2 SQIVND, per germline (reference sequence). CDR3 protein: CASSIVLTEETQYF. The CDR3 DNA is TGTGCCAGTAGTATTGTTTTAACAGAAGAGACCCAGTACTTC.

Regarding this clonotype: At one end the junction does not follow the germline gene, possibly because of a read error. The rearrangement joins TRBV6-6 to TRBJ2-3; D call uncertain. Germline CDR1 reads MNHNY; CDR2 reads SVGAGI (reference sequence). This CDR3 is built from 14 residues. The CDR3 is CANSYRSSTDTQYF. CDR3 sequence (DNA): TGTGCCAACAGTTACCGTAGCAGCACAGATACGCAGTATTTT.

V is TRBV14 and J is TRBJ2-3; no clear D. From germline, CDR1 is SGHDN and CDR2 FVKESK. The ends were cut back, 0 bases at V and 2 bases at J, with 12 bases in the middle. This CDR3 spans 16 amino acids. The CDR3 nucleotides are TGTGCCAGCAGCCAAGATACACCCTCACACACAGATACGCAGTATTTT. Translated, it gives CASSQDTPSHTDTQYF.

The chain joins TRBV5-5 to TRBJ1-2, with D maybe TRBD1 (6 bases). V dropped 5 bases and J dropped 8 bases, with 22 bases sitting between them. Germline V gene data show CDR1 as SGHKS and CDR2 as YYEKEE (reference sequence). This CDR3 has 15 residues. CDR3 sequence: CASRGPDTGPGGYTF. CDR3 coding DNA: TGTGCCAGCAGGGGCCCCGATACAGGGCCCGGGGGCTACACCTTC.

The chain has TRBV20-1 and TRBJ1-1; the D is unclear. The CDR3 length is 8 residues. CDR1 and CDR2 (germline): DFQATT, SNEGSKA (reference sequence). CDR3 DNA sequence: TGCAGGGCCCTCGGGGCTTTCTTT. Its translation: CRALGAFF.

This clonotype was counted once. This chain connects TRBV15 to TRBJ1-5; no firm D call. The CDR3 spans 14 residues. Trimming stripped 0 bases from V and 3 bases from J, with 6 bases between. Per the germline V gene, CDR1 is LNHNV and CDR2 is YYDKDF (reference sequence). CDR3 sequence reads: CATSRDGINQPQHF. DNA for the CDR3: TGTGCCACCAGCAGAGATGGGATCAATCAGCCCCAGCATTTT.

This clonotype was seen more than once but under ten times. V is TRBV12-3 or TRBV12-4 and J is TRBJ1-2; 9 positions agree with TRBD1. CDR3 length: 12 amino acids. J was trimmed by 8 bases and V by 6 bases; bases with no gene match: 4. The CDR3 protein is CASSGQGSGYTF. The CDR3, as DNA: TGTGCCAGCAGCGGACAGGGGAGCGGCTACACCTTC.

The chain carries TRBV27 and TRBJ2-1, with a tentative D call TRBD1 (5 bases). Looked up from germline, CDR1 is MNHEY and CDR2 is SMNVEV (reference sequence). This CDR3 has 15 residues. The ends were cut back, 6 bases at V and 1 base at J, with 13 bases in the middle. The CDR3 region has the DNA TGTGCCAGCAGGGGAACAGGTTATTCCTACAATGAGCAGTTCTTC. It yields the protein CASRGTGYSYNEQFF.

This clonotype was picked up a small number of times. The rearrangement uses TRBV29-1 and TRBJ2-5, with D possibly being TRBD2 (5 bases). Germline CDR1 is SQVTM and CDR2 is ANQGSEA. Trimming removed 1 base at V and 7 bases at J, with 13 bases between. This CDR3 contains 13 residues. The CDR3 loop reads CSVEGLQRGTQYF. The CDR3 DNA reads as TGCAGCGTTGAAGGCCTCCAACGGGGGACCCAGTACTTC.

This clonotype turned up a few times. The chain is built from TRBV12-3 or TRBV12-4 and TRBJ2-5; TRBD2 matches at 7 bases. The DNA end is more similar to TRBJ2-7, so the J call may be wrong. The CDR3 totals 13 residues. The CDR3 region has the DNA TGTGCCAGCAGAACCGGACCGGGGGGCGAGCAGTACTTC. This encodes CASRTGPGGEQYF.

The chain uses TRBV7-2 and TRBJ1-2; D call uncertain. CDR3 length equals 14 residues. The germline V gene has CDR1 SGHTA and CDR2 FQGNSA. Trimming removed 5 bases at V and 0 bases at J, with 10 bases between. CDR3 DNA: TGTGCCAGCAGCACCAGACGGACTAACTATGGCTACACCTTC. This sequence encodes CASSTRRTNYGYTF.

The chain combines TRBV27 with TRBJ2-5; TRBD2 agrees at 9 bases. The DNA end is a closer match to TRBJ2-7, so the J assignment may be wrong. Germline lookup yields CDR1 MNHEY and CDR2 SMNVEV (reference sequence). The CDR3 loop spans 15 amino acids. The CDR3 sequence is CASSFGLASRYEQYF. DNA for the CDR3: TGTGCCAGCAGTTTTGGACTAGCGAGTCGGTACGAGCAGTACTTC.

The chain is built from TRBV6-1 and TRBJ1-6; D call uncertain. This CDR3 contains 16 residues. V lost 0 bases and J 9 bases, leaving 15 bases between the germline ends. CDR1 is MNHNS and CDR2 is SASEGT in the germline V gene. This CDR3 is CASSEAWEVPFSPLHF. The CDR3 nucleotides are TGTGCCAGCAGTGAAGCATGGGAGGTCCCTTTTTCACCCCTCCACTTT.

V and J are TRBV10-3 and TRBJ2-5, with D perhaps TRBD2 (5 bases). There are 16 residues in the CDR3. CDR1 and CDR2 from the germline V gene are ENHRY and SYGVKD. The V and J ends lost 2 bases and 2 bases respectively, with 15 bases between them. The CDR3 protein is CAISEIPLGLQETQYF. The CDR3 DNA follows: TGTGCCATCAGTGAGATCCCACTAGGCTTGCAAGAGACCCAGTACTTC.

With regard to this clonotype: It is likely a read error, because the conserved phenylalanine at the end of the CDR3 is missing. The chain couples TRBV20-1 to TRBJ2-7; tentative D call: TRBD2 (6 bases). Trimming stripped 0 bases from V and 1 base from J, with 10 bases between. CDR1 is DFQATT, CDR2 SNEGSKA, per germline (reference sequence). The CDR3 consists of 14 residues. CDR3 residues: CSARDLANSYEQYC. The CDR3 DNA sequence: TGCAGTGCTAGAGATCTAGCGAATTCCTACGAGCAGTACTGC.

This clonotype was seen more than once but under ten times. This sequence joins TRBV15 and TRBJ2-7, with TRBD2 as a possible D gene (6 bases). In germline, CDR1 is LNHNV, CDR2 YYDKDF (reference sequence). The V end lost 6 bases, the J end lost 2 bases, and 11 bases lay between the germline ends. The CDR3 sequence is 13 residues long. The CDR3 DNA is TGTGCCACCAGGCGGGGACCGACCTACGAGCAGTACTTC. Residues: CATRRGPTYEQYF.

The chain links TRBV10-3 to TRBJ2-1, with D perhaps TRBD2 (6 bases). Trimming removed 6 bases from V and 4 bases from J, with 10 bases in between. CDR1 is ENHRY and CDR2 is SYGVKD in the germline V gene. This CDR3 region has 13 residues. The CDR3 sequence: CAISPGLYNEQFF. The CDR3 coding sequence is TGTGCCATCAGCCCGGGACTTTACAATGAGCAGTTCTTC.